These 18 T cell receptor beta chains share one sample of origin, sequenced in a study of shared clonotypes between healthy human individuals (TCRdb year 2020). The library was built by means of the immunoSEQ multiplex PCR assay. TCRdb provides this immuneACCESS table in a form limited to in-frame rearrangements. Some clones are lacking; in checked studies, under half of them reflect an unresolved V gene, and why the rest are absent is not known. The sample data list 950,000 to 1,100,000 clones, and about 75% of these were observed just once. The ten biggest clones cover about 1.5% of the sample. The sample comprised memory CD4+ T cells sorted from blood. The meaning of the sample's cell subset or site label: CD45RA-negative fraction. These receptors all stem from a man younger than 35 in good health.

Comment on this clone: At the DNA level, this CDR3 is encoded by other sequences in the same sample as well. The V and J genes are TRBV12-5 and TRBJ2-3; no firm D call. With 1 base removed from V and 0 bases from J, the gap between germline ends came to 5 bases. Germline V gene data show CDR1 as LGHNT and CDR2 as FRNRAP. The length of the CDR3 is 14 residues. The CDR3 region has the DNA TGTGCTAGTGGTTTGGGACAAAGCACAGATACGCAGTATTTT. It encodes CASGLGQSTDTQYF.

CDR3 protein: CASSLTSGPSRGGTDTQYF. The CDR3 nucleotides read TGTGCCAGCAGCCTGACTAGCGGCCCCAGTCGTGGCGGCACAGATACGCAGTATTTT. V gene TRBV28 combines with J gene TRBJ2-3, with TRBD2 matching 9 bases. In germline, CDR1 is MDHEN, CDR2 SYDVKM. The CDR3 runs 19 residues. J gave up 1 base and V 6 bases, and 17 bases lay outside the gene matches.

The chain uses TRBV2 and TRBJ1-6; D is undetermined. The V and J ends lost 6 bases and 10 bases respectively, with 13 bases between them. This CDR3 has 13 amino acids. Germline V gene data show CDR1 as SNHLY and CDR2 as FYNNEI. In DNA form, the CDR3 reads TGTGCCAGCAGCCCCCAGAAAGACTCACCCCTCCACTTT. Protein sequence: CASSPQKDSPLHF.

The chain is built from TRBV5-5 and TRBJ1-2; the match to TRBD1 covers 10 bases. The CDR3 covers 13 residues. The germline CDR1 and CDR2 sequences are SGHKS and YYEKEE (reference sequence). Trimming cost V 3 bases and J 8 bases; bases outside gene matches: 4. CDR3 coding DNA: TGTGCCAGCAGCTGGGGACAGGGGATCGGCTACACCTTC. This sequence encodes CASSWGQGIGYTF.

Of note for this clone: The identical CDR3 is also encoded by other nucleotide sequences in the sample. This chain joins TRBV5-1 and TRBJ1-6; D is uncertain. Germline lookup yields CDR1 SGHRS and CDR2 YFSETQ. V was trimmed by 1 base and J by 0 bases, leaving 5 bases between them. The CDR3 consists of 15 residues. CDR3 bases: TGCGCCAGCAGCTTGCTAGGCTCCTATAATTCACCCCTCCACTTT. Its protein product is CASSLLGSYNSPLHF.

The genes are TRBV19 and TRBJ2-1; D is perhaps TRBD2 (7 bases). This CDR3 is 14 amino acids long. V was trimmed by 10 bases and J by 8 bases, leaving 21 bases between them. Germline lookup yields CDR1 LNHDA and CDR2 SQIVND (reference sequence). The CDR3 reads CATISGGRFDEQFF. The CDR3 DNA reads TGTGCCACGATCTCCGGGGGGCGATTCGATGAGCAGTTCTTC.

The chain carries TRBV27 and TRBJ1-1; 7 bases fit TRBD1. Germline V gene lookup returns CDR1 MNHEY and CDR2 SMNVEV (reference sequence). Germline trimming cut 8 bases from V and 1 base from J; bases unmatched to any gene: 7. This CDR3 is 14 amino acids long. In DNA, the CDR3 is TGTGCCAGCCGACTCAACAGGGGGAACACTGAAGCTTTCTTT. It encodes CASRLNRGNTEAFF.

For the CDR3, the DNA is TGTGCCAGCAGCGAAACCCAGGGGGGCACTGAAGCTTTCTTT. Its protein is CASSETQGGTEAFF. The V and J genes are TRBV9 and TRBJ1-1; 7 nucleotides agree with TRBD1. CDR1 and CDR2 (germline): SGDLS, YYNGEE. The V gene end was trimmed by 3 bases and the J gene end by 4 bases; junction bases not matched to a gene: 6. This CDR3 region has 14 residues.

The genes are TRBV6-5 and TRBJ1-5; possibly TRBD1 for D (5 bases). The V gene's germline CDR1 is MNHEY and CDR2 SVGAGI. The ends were cut back, 5 bases at V and 11 bases at J, with 13 bases in the middle. The CDR3 runs 12 residues. CDR3: CASSQTGSSQHF. The CDR3 region has the DNA TGTGCCAGCAGTCAAACAGGATCTTCCCAGCATTTT.

This clone occurred a few times. The J gene is TRBJ1-2, the V gene TRBV14; D uncertain. Germline lookup yields CDR1 SGHDN and CDR2 FVKESK. V lost 3 bases, J lost 10 bases, and 9 bases lay in between. This CDR3 has 11 residues. CDR3 bases: TGTGCCAGCAGCCACGTATACAACTACACCTTC. It codes for CASSHVYNYTF.

The chain links TRBV7-2 to TRBJ2-1; no firm D call. There are 17 residues in the CDR3. Germline loops: CDR1 SGHTA, CDR2 FQGNSA. V lost 4 bases and J lost 7, with 23 bases in between. The CDR3 region has the DNA TGTGCCAGCAGCTCGTCTCAGACGGGCCGCCGGAAGAATGAGCAGTTCTTC. As protein: CASSSSQTGRRKNEQFF.

The J gene is TRBJ2-3, the V gene TRBV9; maybe TRBD1 (5 bases). Germline CDR1 and CDR2: SGDLS and YYNGEE. CDR3 size: 15 residues. Deletions cut 2 bases from V and 2 bases from J, with 12 bases between. The CDR3 region has the DNA TGTGCCAGCAGCGTTGGCGGACACCTCACAGATACGCAGTATTTT. Protein: CASSVGGHLTDTQYF.

This clone was counted a single time. The rearrangement links TRBV4-3 to TRBJ1-2; 10 bases fit TRBD1. The trim removed 1 base at V and 3 bases at J, leaving 2 bases unmatched. The CDR3 covers 15 residues. Germline values: CDR1 LGHNA, CDR2 YSLEER. The CDR3 DNA is TGCGCCAGCAGCCAAGGGGACAGGGGAGACTATGGCTACACCTTC. Translation gives CASSQGDRGDYGYTF.

This chain links TRBV5-1 with TRBJ2-7; D is possibly TRBD1 (6 bases). Trimming removed 1 base from V and 4 bases from J, with 15 bases in between. The germline V gene has CDR1 SGHRS and CDR2 YFSETQ. The CDR3 covers 15 residues. The CDR3, as DNA: TGCGCCAGCAGCTTGTCCCTGGACAGCCAATACGAGCAGTACTTC. Protein sequence: CASSLSLDSQYEQYF.

J is TRBJ2-1 and V is TRBV19; D remains unclear. Germline assignment: CDR1 LNHDA and CDR2 SQIVND (reference sequence). The germline V and J ends were trimmed by 5 bases and 0 bases, with 11 bases remaining between them. The length of the CDR3 is 15 residues. CDR3 sequence reads: CASSSGLSSYNEQFF. The DNA for the CDR3 is TGTGCCAGTAGTTCAGGTCTTAGCTCCTACAATGAGCAGTTCTTC. The full variable domain, completed using reference TRBV19 and TRBJ2-1, is DGGITQSPKYLFRKEGQNVTLSCEQNLNHDAMYWYRQDPGQGLRLIYYSQIVNDFQKGDIAEGYSVSREKKESFPLTVTSAQKNPTAFYLCASSSGLSSYNEQFFGPGTRLTVL.

The table lists this clone with a count of one. V and J are TRBV27 and TRBJ1-6; D may be TRBD1 (6 bases). Trimming pared 6 bases from V and 12 bases from J, leaving 18 bases between. The CDR3 is 14 amino acids. The germline CDR1 and CDR2 sequences are MNHEY and SMNVEV (reference sequence). In DNA, the CDR3 is TGTGCCAGCAGCCGGGCAGGGGAGGAACAACCCCTCCACTTT. Translating it yields CASSRAGEEQPLHF.

This sequence joins TRBV21-1 and TRBJ2-1. TRBV21-1 is labeled a pseudogene. CDR3 length equals 13 residues. The CDR3 reads CASSSSPYNEQFF. The CDR3 DNA follows: TGTGCCAGCAGCAGCTCTCCTTACAATGAGCAGTTCTTC.

The count of this clone is one. The J gene is TRBJ1-4, the V gene TRBV7-9; D is perhaps TRBD1 (6 bases). Between the trimmed V and J ends, which lost 4 bases and 2 bases, there was a span of 17 bases. Germline V CDR1 and CDR2: SEHNR, FQNEAQ (reference sequence). This CDR3 is 17 amino acids long. CDR3 sequence reads: CASSSRGGASTNEKLFF. Written as DNA, the CDR3 is TGTGCCAGCAGCTCGAGAGGGGGGGCGTCTACTAATGAAAAACTGTTTTTT.